The 32 T cell receptor beta chains presented below share a single source sample, sequenced in a study of T-cell reconstitution after alpha-beta-depleted transplantation in children. Preparation of the TCRbeta library involved a method that used unique molecular identifiers. TCRdb used MiXCR to reprocess the PCR reads, holding one entry per CDR3 protein. This table holds fewer than 120,000 distinct CDR3 sequences, about 9.3% found once. The starting material was PBMCs from the stem cell graft donor, obtained from the stem cell graft. These receptors all stem from a human donor who donated a stem cell graft to a child with acute lymphoblastic leukemia.

This clonotype occurred many times. The V call is TRBV20-1, the J call TRBJ2-1, with D possibly TRBD2 on 6 matching bases. V lost 5 bases and J lost 5, with 19 bases in between. This CDR3 is built from 15 residues. CDR1 is DFQATT and CDR2 is SNEGSKA in the germline V gene (reference sequence). CDR3 region: CSAPPRAGRNNEQFF. CDR3 coding DNA: TGCAGTGCTCCTCCCCGCGCGGGGAGAAACAATGAGCAGTTCTTC.

This clonotype was found many times. V is TRBV12-3 or TRBV12-4 and J is TRBJ1-3; no definite D call. The CDR3 totals 12 residues. The ends were cut back, 7 bases at V and 4 bases at J, with 8 bases in the middle. CDR3 loop: CASIKRGNTIYF. CDR3 bases: TGTGCCAGCATCAAACGGGGAAACACCATATATTTT.

There are many counts of this clonotype. The chain recombines TRBV12-3 or TRBV12-4 with TRBJ2-1; D is possibly TRBD1 or TRBD2 (5 bases each). The CDR3 runs to 16 residues. V lost 4 bases, J lost 8 bases, and 21 bases lay in between. Written as DNA, the CDR3 is TGTGCCAGCAGTTCCCCCCGGGACCAGTACCAGGATGAGCAGTTCTTC. Residues: CASSSPRDQYQDEQFF.

This clonotype was seen repeatedly, ten times or more. The chain recombines TRBV20-1 with TRBJ1-5; maybe TRBD1 (5 bases). Germline CDR1 DFQATT, CDR2 SNEGSKA (reference sequence). There are 14 residues in the CDR3. Trimming removed 3 bases at V and 7 bases at J, with 16 bases between. The CDR3 sequence is CSASPRVEKQPQHF. CDR3 DNA sequence: TGCAGTGCTAGTCCCAGGGTGGAGAAACAGCCCCAGCATTTT.

This clonotype was seen repeatedly, ten times or more. V is TRBV3-1 and J is TRBJ1-5; D is unclear. The CDR3 has 15 residues. The V end lost 0 bases, the J end lost 4 bases, and 10 bases lay between the germline ends. Germline loops: CDR1 LGHDT, CDR2 YNNKEL (reference sequence). CDR3 in DNA: TGTGCCAGCAGCCAAGATACCGGGTCAAATCAGCCCCAGCATTTT. Its protein is CASSQDTGSNQPQHF. Supplemented by reference TRBV3-1 and TRBJ1-5, the full variable domain reads DTAVSQTPKYLVTQMGNDKSIKCEQNLGHDTMYWYKQDSKKFLKIMFSYNNKELIINETVPNRFSPKSPDKAHLNLHINSLELGDSAVYFCASSQDTGSNQPQHFGDGTRLSIL.

This clonotype was counted many times. V gene TRBV6-5 combines with J gene TRBJ1-1; 9 bases fit TRBD1. The V gene end was trimmed by 6 bases and the J gene end by 11 bases; junction bases not matched to a gene: 13. The CDR3 extends over 14 amino acids. Germline assignment: CDR1 MNHEY and CDR2 SVGAGI. The CDR3, as DNA: TGTGCCAGCAGCCGCCTGGGACAGGGAGATTTGGCTTTCTTT. As protein: CASSRLGQGDLAFF.

There are many counts of this clonotype. The gene calls are TRBV5-1 and TRBJ2-5; D perhaps matches TRBD1 (5 bases). Germline CDR1 SGHRS, CDR2 YFSETQ. The CDR3 sequence is 13 residues long. Trimming pared 4 bases from V and 2 bases from J, leaving 9 bases between. The CDR3 nucleotides are TGCGCCAGCAGCGGCGACAGTCAAGAGACCCAGTACTTC. Translation: CASSGDSQETQYF.

Ten or more counts support this clonotype. The chain uses TRBV7-2 and TRBJ2-7; no firm D call. Trimming cost V 0 bases and J 0 bases, with 6 bases left between them. Germline values: CDR1 SGHTA, CDR2 FQGNSA. This CDR3 has 14 amino acids. CDR3 in amino acids: CASSLASSSYEQYF. DNA for the CDR3: TGTGCCAGCAGCTTAGCTAGCAGCTCCTACGAGCAGTACTTC.

This clonotype occurred many times. J is TRBJ1-2 and V is TRBV27, with 8 bases matching TRBD1. J lost 6 bases, V lost 6 bases, and 0 bases had no gene match. Looked up from germline, CDR1 is MNHEY and CDR2 is SMNVEV (reference sequence). The CDR3 sequence is 11 residues long. In DNA form, the CDR3 reads TGTGCCAGCAGGGGACAGGATGGCTACACCTTC. It codes for CASRGQDGYTF.

This clonotype was picked up many times. The chain links TRBV5-1 to TRBJ2-3, with TRBD1 identical over 10 bases. The CDR3 extends over 17 amino acids. V dropped 5 bases and J dropped 2; count of bases not matched to a gene: 11. CDR1 SGHRS and CDR2 YFSETQ come from the germline V gene. CDR3 nucleotide sequence: TGCGCCAGCAGTGGGTCGGCGGGACAGGGGTACACAGATACGCAGTATTTT. Amino acids: CASSGSAGQGYTDTQYF.

On this clonotype: This clone may be a read error of a much larger clone one base away. The CDR3 loop reads CASSLANDATNEKVFF. CDR3 DNA sequence: TGCGCCAGCAGCTTGGCCAACGATGCTACTAATGAAAAAGTGTTTTTT. The chain combines TRBV5-1 with TRBJ1-4; D unresolved. Looked up from germline, CDR1 is SGHRS and CDR2 is YFSETQ. The CDR3 length is 16 residues.

This clonotype was counted many times. The chain couples TRBV27 to TRBJ1-4; 9 positions match TRBD1. Germline loops: CDR1 MNHEY, CDR2 SMNVEV (reference sequence). The CDR3 runs 18 residues. V was pared by 0 bases and J by 7 bases, with 12 bases of the junction left unmatched. CDR3 coding DNA: TGTGCCAGCAGTTTATCCGGGACAGGGCGATCGGGTGGTGAAAAACTGTTTTTT. It specifies CASSLSGTGRSGGEKLFF.

This clonotype was picked up many times. V is TRBV5-1 and J is TRBJ2-2; 10 bases fit TRBD1. Germline CDR1 reads SGHRS; CDR2 reads YFSETQ. V lost 6 bases and J lost 0; bases outside the gene matches: 8. The CDR3 is 17 residues long. The CDR3 DNA is TGCGCCAGCACCAAACCGGGACAGGGGCCGAACACCGGGGAGCTGTTTTTT. Its protein is CASTKPGQGPNTGELFF.

This clonotype was recorded many times. The chain joins TRBV19 to TRBJ2-3; maybe TRBD2 (6 bases). Deletions cut 4 bases from V and 10 bases from J, with 18 bases between. CDR1 and CDR2 (germline): LNHDA, SQIVND (reference sequence). This CDR3 is 14 amino acids long. The DNA for the CDR3 is TGTGCCAGTAGTAAAGGTCCGACTAGTGGAGCGCAGTATTTT. It translates to CASSKGPTSGAQYF.

This clonotype has just a few counts. The CDR3 DNA reads TGCGCCAGCAGCCAAGAAATCCGGGTAGGGGTATACGAGCAGTACTTC. Its protein is CASSQEIRVGVYEQYF. The chain links TRBV4-3 to TRBJ2-7; D is perhaps TRBD1 (5 bases). This CDR3 contains 16 residues. The germline CDR1 and CDR2 sequences are LGHNA and YSLEER. With 0 bases removed from V and 4 bases from J, the gap between germline ends came to 16 bases.

The rearrangement links TRBV5-4 to TRBJ2-1; a possible D gene is TRBD2 (5 bases). Germline V gene sequence: CDR1 SGHNT, CDR2 YYREEE (reference sequence). CDR3 length: 16 residues. The germline V and J ends were trimmed by 4 bases and 1 base, with 15 bases remaining between them. The CDR3 region has the DNA TGTGCCAGCAGCGAGGGCCGCCCCAGGTCCTACAATGAGCAGTTCTTC. Its translation: CASSEGRPRSYNEQFF.

The chain recombines TRBV27 with TRBJ2-1; D gene unclear. Germline lookup yields CDR1 MNHEY and CDR2 SMNVEV (reference sequence). Trimming removed 4 bases at V and 5 bases at J, with 6 bases between. The CDR3 is made up of 12 amino acids. CDR3 DNA: TGTGCCAGCAGTTACGTGAACAATGAGCAGTTCTTC. Translation: CASSYVNNEQFF.

The sample holds many counts of this clonotype. V gene TRBV20-1 combines with J gene TRBJ2-1; 8 bases agree with TRBD1. The CDR3 is made up of 14 amino acids. The J segment lost 9 bases and the V segment lost 3 bases, leaving 10 bases of the junction unmatched. Looked up from germline, CDR1 is DFQATT and CDR2 is SNEGSKA (reference sequence). The chain's CDR3 is CSASRTGLGGEQFF. The CDR3 DNA sequence: TGCAGTGCTAGTAGGACAGGGCTAGGAGGTGAGCAGTTCTTC.

This clonotype was detected ten times or more. In nucleotides, the CDR3 is TGCGCCAGCAGTCCAGTCATACGGTATGGCTACACCTTC. Translated, it gives CASSPVIRYGYTF. The chain uses TRBV5-1 and TRBJ1-2; no clear D. This CDR3 comprises 13 residues. The germline V gene has CDR1 SGHRS and CDR2 YFSETQ. Deletions cut 5 bases from V and 5 bases from J, with 13 bases between.

This clonotype was seen a handful of times. The genes are TRBV18 and TRBJ2-7; 10 bases map to TRBD2. V trimming: 2 bases; J trimming: 0 bases; junction bases outside the gene matches: 10. CDR1 is KGHSH, CDR2 LQKENI, per germline. CDR3 size: 18 residues. CDR3 amino acids: CASSPLSSGGTSSYEQYF. The CDR3 DNA follows: TGTGCCAGCTCACCATTGTCTAGCGGGGGCACAAGCTCCTACGAGCAGTACTTC.

The table lists this clonotype with a few counts. The chain uses TRBV5-5 and TRBJ2-1, with TRBD2 matching 11 bases. Germline assignment: CDR1 SGHKS and CDR2 YYEKEE (reference sequence). CDR3 length: 16 residues. Trimming at V came to 4 bases and at J to 5 bases, leaving 8 bases not matched to a gene. The CDR3 bases are TGTGCCAGCAGCCAACTTTTAGCGGGAGGGAACAATGAGCAGTTCTTC. This codes for CASSQLLAGGNNEQFF.

This clonotype was recorded many times. The chain recombines TRBV7-2 with TRBJ2-1; D is perhaps TRBD1 (6 bases). The germline CDR1 and CDR2 sequences are SGHTA and FQGNSA. The CDR3 is 17 residues long. V lost 5 bases, J lost 0 bases, and 17 bases lay in between. CDR3 bases: TGTGCCAGCAGCACCCACAGGGTACCTAGCTCCTACAATGAGCAGTTCTTC. This encodes CASSTHRVPSSYNEQFF.

This clonotype occurred many times. This chain joins TRBV20-1 and TRBJ1-4, with 9 bases fitting TRBD1. The CDR3 has 14 amino acids. V lost 5 bases and J lost 3; bases outside the gene matches: 4. From germline, CDR1 is DFQATT and CDR2 SNEGSKA (reference sequence). The CDR3, as DNA: TGCAGTGCTTACAGGGGGCCATCTAATGAAAAACTGTTTTTT. Translated, it gives CSAYRGPSNEKLFF.

This clonotype was recorded many times. This chain joins TRBV6-1 and TRBJ2-7; TRBD2 matches at 10 bases. V was pared by 6 bases and J by 3 bases, with 8 bases of the junction left unmatched. The CDR3 runs 15 residues. Germline lookup yields CDR1 MNHNS and CDR2 SASEGT. In DNA, the CDR3 is TGTGCCAGCAGCTCCGGACTAGCGGACAACTACGAGCAGTACTTC. It is translated as CASSSGLADNYEQYF.

This clonotype came up many times. The chain recombines TRBV5-1 with TRBJ2-7; 11 bases line up with TRBD2. This CDR3 region has 15 residues. V shed 5 bases, J shed 7 bases, and the junction held 11 bases outside the gene matches. Germline V gives CDR1 SGHRS, CDR2 YFSETQ. CDR3 nucleotide sequence: TGCGCCAGCAGTCCAGGAGGACTAGCGGGCTGGGAGCAGTACTTC. Amino acid sequence: CASSPGGLAGWEQYF.

This clonotype was observed many times. The gene calls are TRBV5-1 and TRBJ2-3, with no clear D. The CDR3 has 15 amino acids. In germline, CDR1 is SGHRS, CDR2 YFSETQ. Trimming removed 0 bases at V and 4 bases at J, with 12 bases between. CDR3 loop: CASSLAEIRADTQYF. The CDR3 nucleotides read TGCGCCAGCAGCTTGGCCGAAATTAGGGCAGATACGCAGTATTTT.

This rearrangement joins TRBV30 to TRBJ2-3, with D perhaps matching TRBD2 (7 bases). Germline loops: CDR1 GTSNPN, CDR2 SVGIG (reference sequence). CDR3 length equals 14 residues. Trimming cost V 0 bases and J 6 bases, with 13 bases left between them. CDR3 amino acids: CAWSVRGAGDTQYF. The CDR3 DNA sequence: TGTGCCTGGAGTGTCCGGGGGGCAGGCGATACGCAGTATTTT.

This clonotype was seen ten or more times. CDR3 bases: TGTGCCAGCAGTGAATACTACAGGAATCCCTACGAGCAGTACTTC. Protein product: CASSEYYRNPYEQYF. This rearrangement joins TRBV6-1 to TRBJ2-7; D might be TRBD1 (5 bases). Looked up from germline, CDR1 is MNHNS and CDR2 is SASEGT. CDR3 length equals 15 residues. V lost 2 bases, J lost 2 bases, and 13 bases lay in between.

The sample holds many counts of this clonotype. The chain recombines TRBV6-2 or TRBV6-3 with TRBJ1-4; the match to TRBD1 covers 7 bases. Trimming at V came to 5 bases and at J to 1 base, leaving 10 bases not matched to a gene. Germline V gene sequence: CDR1 MNHEY, CDR2 SVGEGT. The CDR3 loop spans 17 amino acids. The CDR3: CASSAPRTGRTNEKLFF. The DNA for the CDR3 is TGTGCCAGCAGTGCGCCTCGGACAGGACGAACTAATGAAAAACTGTTTTTT.

This clonotype was found many times. This chain links TRBV5-1 with TRBJ2-6, with TRBD1 matching over 7 bases. This CDR3 comprises 15 residues. Looked up from germline, CDR1 is SGHRS and CDR2 is YFSETQ. V lost 3 bases to trimming and J lost 2 bases; unmatched junction nucleotides: 2. This CDR3 is CASSSGQAGANVLTF. The CDR3 coding sequence is TGCGCCAGCAGCTCCGGACAGGCTGGGGCCAACGTCCTGACTTTC.

This clonotype was detected many times. V gene TRBV20-1 combines with J gene TRBJ1-2; D unresolved. The ends were cut back, 5 bases at V and 4 bases at J, with 17 bases in the middle. From germline, CDR1 is DFQATT and CDR2 SNEGSKA (reference sequence). The CDR3 sequence is 14 residues long. CDR3 amino acids: CSAPLAESSYGYTF. The CDR3 DNA is TGCAGTGCTCCTCTGGCGGAGAGCTCCTATGGCTACACCTTC.

This clonotype has at least ten counts. The CDR3 DNA sequence: TGCAGTGCTAGATATACAGGCTCTGGAAACACCATATATTTT. Translating gives CSARYTGSGNTIYF. V usage is TRBV20-1 and J usage is TRBJ1-3; the D gene is possibly TRBD1 (5 bases). The CDR3 sequence is 14 residues long. From germline, CDR1 is DFQATT and CDR2 SNEGSKA (reference sequence). Between the trimmed V and J ends, which lost 2 bases and 0 bases, there was a span of 8 bases.